This T cell receptor beta chain comes out of a study of neurological immune-mediated disorders. Study findings and constraints: Neither clinical nor MRI features were found to be associated with the multiple sclerosis repertoire cluster. Patients with HTLV-1-associated myelopathy showed the most TCR clonal expansion. Those with multiple sclerosis showed the least, falling below healthy controls. The repertoires of 18 of 34 multiple sclerosis patients fell into one related-CDR3 cluster (a possible signature) under phylogenetic grouping.

TCRdb fed the 5' RACE reads into MiXCR, producing one record per CDR3 protein. The sample has under 75,000 distinct CDR3 sequences, 3% to 4% seen once. This clonotype was observed many times. Antigen specificity is unknown. Per the germline V gene, CDR1 is ENHRY and CDR2 is SYGVKD. This CDR3 spans 12 amino acids. V was pared by 7 bases and J by 4 bases, with 3 bases of the junction left unmatched. The receptor's source is a woman aged 55-70 years with multiple sclerosis. The sequenced sample consisted of PBMCs. This chain links TRBV10-3 with TRBJ2-7, with 8 bases aligning to TRBD1. CDR3 in amino acids: CAIKGTGYEQYF. For the CDR3, the DNA is TGTGCCATCAAGGGGACAGGATACGAGCAGTACTTC.